The entry below describes one T cell receptor beta chain. This specimen belongs to a study of T cell changes during pregnancy in multiple sclerosis. Sequencing was performed with immunoSEQ multiplex PCR; in TCRdb, only in-frame clones are kept and a portion is missing. Here the sample spans some 43,000 clones, almost 95% being singletons. Germline CDR1 reads MGHRA; CDR2 reads YSYEKL. Trimming took 0 bases from V and 7 from J; bases not matched to a gene: 9. CDR3 size: 16 residues. The V call is TRBV4-1, the J call TRBJ2-4; TRBD2 agrees at 7 bases. The source material was CD8+ T cells from peripheral blood mononuclear cells, sampled in the third trimester of pregnancy. The clonotype comes from a female donor with multiple sclerosis, enrolled in a pregnancy study. CDR3 coding DNA: TGCGCCAGCAGCCAAGAATCTGGCGGGAGTCGGAACATTCAGTACTTC. It encodes CASSQESGGSRNIQYF.